The 23 T cell receptor beta chains in this list originate from one sample, sequenced in a study of shared clonotypes between healthy human individuals. TCRdb keeps only in-frame clones here, not all; method: immunoSEQ multiplex PCR. The data contain more than 2,000,000 clones, 90% to 95% of them singletons. Sequencing was done on a sample of naive CD4+ T cells sorted from blood. Regarding subset: CD45RA+ positively selected. The receptors here all came from a man younger than 35 in good health.

V is TRBV6-6 and J is TRBJ1-6; 9 nucleotides match TRBD1. Germline trimming cut 7 bases from V and 7 bases from J; bases unmatched to any gene: 5. CDR3 length equals 14 residues. From germline, CDR1 is MNHNY and CDR2 SVGAGI (reference sequence). CDR3 region: CASKRGQGNSPLHF. Here the CDR3 DNA reads TGTGCCAGCAAGAGGGGACAGGGAAATTCACCCCTCCACTTT.

V gene TRBV29-1 combines with J gene TRBJ2-1; 8 bases line up with TRBD2. The germline gives CDR1 SQVTM, CDR2 ANQGSEA. The CDR3 has 14 amino acids. Losses at the gene ends were 4 bases for V and 6 bases for J; bases not matched to a gene: 8. Written as DNA, the CDR3 is TGCAGCGTTGTGGGACTAGTGGCGGGCAATGAGCAGTTCTTC. It translates to CSVVGLVAGNEQFF.

Details on this clone: Distinct nucleotide sequences in the sample also encode this CDR3. This chain connects TRBV19 to TRBJ2-5; the D is unclear. CDR1 is LNHDA and CDR2 is SQIVND in the germline V gene (reference sequence). The V and J ends lost 6 bases and 2 bases respectively, with 7 bases between them. This CDR3 is 12 amino acids long. CDR3 in DNA: TGTGCCAGTAGCCGAGGACAAGAGACCCAGTACTTC. It encodes CASSRGQETQYF.

This clone has just one count. The chain uses TRBV4-1 and TRBJ1-4, with D possibly being TRBD1 (5 bases). Germline V gives CDR1 MGHRA, CDR2 YSYEKL. The CDR3 extends over 17 amino acids. The germline V and J ends were trimmed by 1 base and 6 bases, with 18 bases remaining between them. The CDR3 reads CASSQVQQGPLYEKLFF. The CDR3 bases are TGCGCCAGCAGCCAAGTGCAGCAGGGACCGCTTTATGAAAAACTGTTTTTT.

The chain employs TRBV7-8 and TRBJ2-3; possibly TRBD2 for D (6 bases). Germline V CDR1 and CDR2: SGHVS, FQNEAQ. This CDR3 spans 19 amino acids. Trimming left V 3 bases short and J 0 bases short, with 22 bases between. CDR3 amino acids: CASSLGYGGVIPSTDTQYF. The DNA of the CDR3 is TGTGCCAGCAGCTTGGGATACGGGGGAGTTATTCCTAGCACAGATACGCAGTATTTT.

The chain combines TRBV6-5 with TRBJ2-1; D remains ambiguous. The CDR3 is 15 amino acids. The V end was cut by 2 bases, the J end by 0 bases, with 8 bases between. Per germline, CDR1 MNHEY and CDR2 SVGAGI. This CDR3 is CASSYDTDSYNEQFF. Here the CDR3 DNA reads TGTGCCAGCAGTTACGACACCGACTCCTACAATGAGCAGTTCTTC.

The chain uses TRBV2 and TRBJ2-2, with TRBD1 identical over 7 bases. From germline, CDR1 is SNHLY and CDR2 FYNNEI. This CDR3 is built from 17 residues. V shed 3 bases, J shed 5 bases, and the junction held 12 bases outside the gene matches. CDR3 in amino acids: CASSDGVKTGWTGELFF. In DNA form, the CDR3 reads TGTGCCAGCAGTGACGGTGTTAAGACAGGGTGGACCGGGGAGCTGTTTTTT.

Concerning this clone: The sample holds other DNA sequences that translate to the same CDR3. The chain has TRBV7-2 and TRBJ2-1; D possibly corresponds to TRBD1 (5 bases). Trimming left V 1 base short and J 2 bases short, with 6 bases between. CDR3 length: 14 residues. CDR1 and CDR2 from the germline V gene are SGHTA and FQGNSA. The DNA of the CDR3 is TGTGCCAGCAGCTTAGTCAGGGCCTACAATGAGCAGTTCTTC. The encoded protein is CASSLVRAYNEQFF.

The V call is TRBV5-1, the J call TRBJ2-2; D is undetermined. The CDR3 loop spans 16 amino acids. Between the trimmed V and J ends, which lost 4 bases and 4 bases, there was a span of 17 bases. CDR1 and CDR2 (germline): SGHRS, YFSETQ. CDR3 loop: CASSPRLGLGTGELFF. The DNA for the CDR3 is TGCGCCAGCAGCCCTCGACTGGGTCTTGGCACCGGGGAGCTGTTTTTT.

The chain carries TRBV6-6 and TRBJ2-1; 8 nucleotides match TRBD2. The germline V gene has CDR1 MNHNY and CDR2 SVGAGI (reference sequence). V lost 7 bases, J lost 3 bases, and 8 bases stayed unmatched. CDR3 size: 15 residues. CDR3 sequence (DNA): TGTGCCAGCAATCTCGGCGGGGGGCACTACAATGAGCAGTTCTTC. This codes for CASNLGGGHYNEQFF.

The chain uses TRBV2 and TRBJ1-5; TRBD1 aligns across 8 bases. CDR1 SNHLY and CDR2 FYNNEI come from the germline V gene. J was trimmed by 7 bases and V by 4 bases; bases with no gene match: 9. The CDR3 length is 15 residues. The CDR3 reads CASSAQGVVQQPQHF. DNA for the CDR3: TGTGCCAGCAGTGCACAGGGGGTAGTTCAGCAGCCCCAGCATTTT.

The chain combines TRBV6-1 with TRBJ2-5; 12 bases map to TRBD1. Trimming cost V 4 bases and J 5 bases; bases outside gene matches: 8. This CDR3 comprises 16 residues. Germline V lookup: CDR1 MNHNS, CDR2 SASEGT. The CDR3 region is CASSGPGTGGAETQYF. The DNA of the CDR3 is TGTGCCAGCAGTGGGCCCGGGACAGGGGGCGCGGAGACCCAGTACTTC.

The rearrangement joins TRBV11-2 to TRBJ2-5; D is unresolved. The CDR3 runs to 16 residues. V was shortened by 4 bases and J by 5 bases, with 20 bases between the two germline ends. Germline V gene lookup returns CDR1 SGHAT and CDR2 FQNNGV. CDR3 amino acids: CASSSETRASWETQYF. In DNA form, the CDR3 reads TGTGCCAGCAGCTCCGAAACCCGGGCCTCCTGGGAGACCCAGTACTTC.

V gene TRBV19 combines with J gene TRBJ2-3; possibly TRBD1 for D (5 bases). There are 15 residues in the CDR3. Trimming stripped 3 bases from V and 3 bases from J, with 13 bases between. CDR1 and CDR2 (germline): LNHDA, SQIVND (reference sequence). CDR3 amino acids: CASSIGAGMTDTQYF. The CDR3 nucleotides are TGTGCCAGTAGTATTGGGGCAGGGATGACAGATACGCAGTATTTT. Using reference TRBV19 and TRBJ2-3 for the parts outside the CDR3, the full variable domain is DGGITQSPKYLFRKEGQNVTLSCEQNLNHDAMYWYRQDPGQGLRLIYYSQIVNDFQKGDIAEGYSVSREKKESFPLTVTSAQKNPTAFYLCASSIGAGMTDTQYFGPGTRLTVL.

This chain uses TRBV4-1 with TRBJ1-6, with D perhaps matching TRBD1 (6 bases). The V and J ends lost 4 bases and 5 bases respectively, with 15 bases between them. The germline V gene has CDR1 MGHRA and CDR2 YSYEKL. This CDR3 has 16 amino acids. The CDR3 spells CASSPVGRGDNSPLHF. CDR3 nucleotide sequence: TGCGCCAGCAGCCCCGTCGGTAGGGGGGATAATTCACCCCTCCACTTT.

The J gene is TRBJ1-2, the V gene TRBV9; a weak D match, TRBD1 (5 bases). V lost 4 bases and J lost 3, with 10 bases in between. This CDR3 has 13 amino acids. In germline, CDR1 is SGDLS, CDR2 YYNGEE. CDR3: CASSYQGHYGYTF. CDR3 DNA: TGTGCCAGCAGCTATCAGGGCCACTATGGCTACACCTTC.

The DNA for the CDR3 is TGTGCCAGCAGCCCCGAGAGGGCGTACGAGCAGTACTTC. Translating gives CASSPERAYEQYF. The chain carries TRBV7-2 and TRBJ2-7; a possible D gene is TRBD2 (5 bases). The germline CDR1 and CDR2 sequences are SGHTA and FQGNSA. The CDR3 spans 13 residues. The V end was cut by 5 bases, the J end by 4 bases, with 12 bases between.

The V gene is TRBV2, the J gene TRBJ2-7, with no clear D. Between the trimmed V and J ends, which lost 3 bases and 6 bases, there was a span of 6 bases. Germline lookup yields CDR1 SNHLY and CDR2 FYNNEI. The CDR3 is 11 amino acids. CDR3: CASSEASEQYF. In nucleotides, the CDR3 is TGTGCCAGCAGTGAGGCCAGCGAGCAGTACTTC.

This chain joins TRBV5-1 and TRBJ2-7; 7 bases agree with TRBD1. This CDR3 is built from 13 residues. Unmatched junction bases numbered 6, after V lost 3 bases and J lost 6 bases. Germline values: CDR1 SGHRS, CDR2 YFSETQ. The CDR3 DNA is TGCGCCAGCAGCTCGCCCACAGGGGTCGAGCAGTACTTC. Its protein is CASSSPTGVEQYF.

The chain joins TRBV10-3 to TRBJ2-1, with 9 nucleotides matching TRBD2. The CDR3 contains 15 residues. J was trimmed by 9 bases and V by 0 bases; bases with no gene match: 6. CDR1 and CDR2 (germline): ENHRY, SYGVKD. CDR3 sequence (DNA): TGTGCCATCAGTGAGTCACGCGGGGGGGCATCTGAGCAGTTCTTC. Translating it yields CAISESRGGASEQFF.

The chain joins TRBV6-5 to TRBJ2-7; TRBD1 is a possible D gene (5 bases). The germline CDR1 and CDR2 sequences are MNHEY and SVGAGI. The CDR3 sequence is 15 residues long. V was clipped by 2 bases and J by 2 bases, with 13 bases between them. The CDR3 loop reads CASSYTQTGPYEQYF. The DNA of the CDR3 is TGTGCCAGCAGTTACACTCAAACAGGCCCCTACGAGCAGTACTTC.

In DNA form, the CDR3 reads TGTGCCAGTAGTAGTTTGGCAGGGAAGTTCGGGGAGCTGTTTTTT. It is translated as CASSSLAGKFGELFF. The chain joins TRBV19 to TRBJ2-2; weak D call: TRBD1 (5 bases). This CDR3 region has 15 residues. Germline CDR1 LNHDA, CDR2 SQIVND (reference sequence). V dropped 4 bases and J dropped 7 bases, with 16 bases sitting between them.

The CDR3 sequence is CSVAEGGTEQYF. The CDR3 bases are TGCAGCGTTGCCGAAGGCGGGACAGAGCAGTACTTC. This chain joins TRBV29-1 and TRBJ2-7; D may correspond to TRBD1 or TRBD2 (6 bases each). The CDR3 covers 12 residues. Per germline, CDR1 SQVTM and CDR2 ANQGSEA. The V and J ends lost 4 bases and 7 bases respectively, with 14 bases between them.